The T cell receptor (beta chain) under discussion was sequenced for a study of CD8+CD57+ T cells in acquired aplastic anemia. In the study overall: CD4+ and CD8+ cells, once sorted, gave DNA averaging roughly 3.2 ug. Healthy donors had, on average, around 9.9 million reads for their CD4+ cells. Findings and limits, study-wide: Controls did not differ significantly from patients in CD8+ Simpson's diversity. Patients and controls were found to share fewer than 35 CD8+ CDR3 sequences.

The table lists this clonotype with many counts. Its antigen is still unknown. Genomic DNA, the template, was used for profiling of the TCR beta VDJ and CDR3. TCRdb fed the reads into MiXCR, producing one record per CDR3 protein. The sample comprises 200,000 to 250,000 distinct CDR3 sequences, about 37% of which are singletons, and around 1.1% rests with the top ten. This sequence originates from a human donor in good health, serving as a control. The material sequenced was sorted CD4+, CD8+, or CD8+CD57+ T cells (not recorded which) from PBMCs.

CDR3 sequence (DNA): TGCGCCAGCAGCCACGTATATAGAACACGGATCGACTACGAGCAGTACTTC. Residues: CASSHVYRTRIDYEQYF. This chain links TRBV4-1 with TRBJ2-7; D call uncertain. V lost 3 bases to trimming and J lost 3 bases, with 21 bases between them. Per the germline V gene, CDR1 is MGHRA and CDR2 is YSYEKL. This CDR3 is built from 17 residues.